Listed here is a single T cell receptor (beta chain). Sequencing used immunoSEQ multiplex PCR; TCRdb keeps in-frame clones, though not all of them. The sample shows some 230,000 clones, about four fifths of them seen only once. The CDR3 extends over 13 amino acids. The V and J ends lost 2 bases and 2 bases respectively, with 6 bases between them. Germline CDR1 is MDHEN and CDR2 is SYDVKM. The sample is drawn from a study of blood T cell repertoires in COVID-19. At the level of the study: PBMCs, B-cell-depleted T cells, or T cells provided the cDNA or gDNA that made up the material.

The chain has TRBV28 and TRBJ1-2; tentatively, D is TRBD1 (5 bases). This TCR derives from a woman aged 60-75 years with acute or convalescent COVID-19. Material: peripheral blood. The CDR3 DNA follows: TGTGCCAGCAGTTTACAGGGAAACTATGGCTACACCTTC. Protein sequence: CASSLQGNYGYTF.